Each of the 27 T cell receptor beta chains below was sequenced from the same sample in a study of blood T cell repertoires in COVID-19. The method was immunoSEQ multiplex PCR; TCRdb's version includes in-frame clones alone and lacks a portion of them. The sample holds about 90,000 clones; more than 70% are singletons and the top ten take around 2.9%. Sequenced material: peripheral blood. The receptors stem from a man aged 45-60 years with COVID-19, enrolled during active disease.

The genes are TRBV28 and TRBJ1-5, with D perhaps TRBD1 (6 bases). This CDR3 is 15 amino acids long. The germline CDR1 and CDR2 sequences are MDHEN and SYDVKM. V was shortened by 5 bases and J by 7 bases, with 18 bases between the two germline ends. The DNA of the CDR3 is TGTGCCAGCAGTCCAAGACAGGCCGGCGAGCAGCCCCAGCATTTT. It encodes CASSPRQAGEQPQHF.

The chain links TRBV11-2 to TRBJ2-5, with 7 bases matching TRBD2. In germline, CDR1 is SGHAT, CDR2 FQNNGV. The CDR3 is 13 amino acids. The J segment lost 6 bases and the V segment lost 5 bases, leaving 6 bases of the junction unmatched. CDR3: CASSPTSFKTQYF. CDR3 coding DNA: TGTGCCAGCAGCCCGACTAGCTTTAAGACCCAGTACTTC.

CDR3 sequence: CASSLGTSGGVTYNEQFF. CDR3 coding DNA: TGTGCCAGCAGCTTAGGGACTAGCGGGGGGGTAACCTACAATGAGCAGTTCTTC. V and J are TRBV7-9 and TRBJ2-1; TRBD2 aligns across 15 bases. Trimming cost V 1 base and J 2 bases; bases outside gene matches: 3. The CDR3 spans 18 residues. Germline assignment: CDR1 SEHNR and CDR2 FQNEAQ (reference sequence).

This sequence joins TRBV5-8 and TRBJ1-5; unclear D gene. Germline V gene sequence: CDR1 SGHTS, CDR2 YDEGEE. Trimming took 1 base from V and 0 from J, leaving 8 bases between them. The length of the CDR3 is 15 residues. Here the CDR3 DNA reads TGTGCCAGCAGCTTGTCCGGTGATAGCAATCAGCCCCAGCATTTT. It translates to CASSLSGDSNQPQHF.

This chain links TRBV7-2 with TRBJ2-7; D is ambiguous. This CDR3 has 14 amino acids. Germline V CDR1 and CDR2: SGHTA, FQGNSA. Trimming cost V 2 bases and J 0 bases, with 8 bases left between them. In DNA, the CDR3 is TGTGCCAGCAGCTTACACACATTCTCCTACGAGCAGTACTTC. Translated: CASSLHTFSYEQYF.

The chain has TRBV4-3 and TRBJ2-1; 11 bases line up with TRBD2. CDR3 length equals 17 residues. After removal of 0 bases from V and 2 bases from J, the junction contained 3 bases not matched to a gene. The germline V gene encodes CDR1 LGHNA and CDR2 YSLEER. Here the CDR3 reads CASSQDLAGGTYNEQFF. In DNA form, the CDR3 reads TGCGCCAGCAGCCAAGATCTAGCGGGGGGTACCTACAATGAGCAGTTCTTC.

This chain uses TRBV6-2 or TRBV6-3 with TRBJ2-1, with 12 bases aligning to TRBD2. The germline CDR1 and CDR2 sequences are MNHEY and SVGEGT. The length of the CDR3 is 17 residues. Germline trimming cut 6 bases from V and 5 bases from J; bases unmatched to any gene: 11. DNA of the CDR3: TGTGCCAGCAGCCGTACGTCCCCTAGCGGGGGGGACAATGAGCAGTTCTTC. It encodes CASSRTSPSGGDNEQFF.

This clone is labeled medium-sized. The chain links TRBV5-4 to TRBJ2-7, with D possibly being TRBD2 (6 bases). Germline lookup yields CDR1 SGHNT and CDR2 YYREEE (reference sequence). CDR3 length equals 12 residues. The ends were cut back, 3 bases at V and 5 bases at J, with 9 bases in the middle. The CDR3 loop is CASSWDSNEQYF. The CDR3 nucleotides are TGTGCCAGCAGCTGGGACTCTAACGAGCAGTACTTC.

This chain uses TRBV5-1 with TRBJ2-5; D possibly corresponds to TRBD1 (5 bases). This CDR3 has 12 amino acids. Germline V lookup: CDR1 SGHRS, CDR2 YFSETQ. Deletions cut 1 base from V and 8 bases from J, with 9 bases between. The DNA for the CDR3 is TGCGCCAGCAGCTTGACAGGACGAACCCAGTACTTC. This encodes CASSLTGRTQYF.

V usage is TRBV7-8 and J usage is TRBJ1-5; D gene unclear. Germline V CDR1 and CDR2: SGHVS, FQNEAQ. This CDR3 is built from 14 residues. With 6 bases removed from V and 5 bases from J, the gap between germline ends came to 14 bases. The CDR3 spells CASSFSRKDQPQHF. CDR3 nucleotide sequence: TGTGCCAGCAGTTTTTCGAGGAAGGATCAGCCCCAGCATTTT.

This clone has just one count. The rearrangement uses TRBV2 and TRBJ2-1, with 7 bases aligning to TRBD2. The CDR3 has 15 residues. The V gene's germline CDR1 is SNHLY and CDR2 FYNNEI. With V trimmed by 6 bases and J by 1 base, 6 bases remained unmatched. The CDR3 bases are TGTGCCAGCAGGCGGGAGTGGGGGTCCTACAATGAGCAGTTCTTC. It is translated as CASRREWGSYNEQFF.

The V gene is TRBV11-2, the J gene TRBJ1-2, with D unresolved. Germline CDR1 SGHAT, CDR2 FQNNGV. There are 15 residues in the CDR3. Trimming took 4 bases from V and 5 from J, leaving 17 bases between them. Written as DNA, the CDR3 is TGTGCCAGCAGCTCCCTAGGTCGGTCCAATTATGGCTACACCTTC. This translates into CASSSLGRSNYGYTF.

V gene TRBV19 combines with J gene TRBJ2-1, with D possibly TRBD1 on 6 matching bases. This CDR3 is 16 amino acids long. Trimming took off 7 bases at V and 0 bases at J, with 16 bases between the two ends. The germline V gene has CDR1 LNHDA and CDR2 SQIVND (reference sequence). The CDR3 DNA is TGTGCCAGTACAAATCAGGGACAAACCTCCTACAATGAGCAGTTCTTC. Translating gives CASTNQGQTSYNEQFF.

The chain joins TRBV6-6 to TRBJ2-1, with a tentative D call TRBD2 (6 bases). CDR3 length equals 12 residues. Deletions cut 4 bases from V and 10 bases from J, with 11 bases between. CDR1 is MNHNY and CDR2 is SVGAGI in the germline V gene (reference sequence). CDR3 coding DNA: TGTGCCAGCAGTTTCGTCCGGGAGGAGCAGTTCTTC. Translating gives CASSFVREEQFF.

The chain uses TRBV15 and TRBJ1-2; 9 nucleotides align to TRBD1. Looked up from germline, CDR1 is LNHNV and CDR2 is YYDKDF (reference sequence). The ends lost 1 base at V and 4 bases at J; junction bases unmatched: 13. There are 18 residues in the CDR3. CDR3 protein: CATSRGRFTQGASYGYTF. DNA of the CDR3: TGTGCCACCAGCAGAGGCCGGTTCACACAGGGGGCGTCCTATGGCTACACCTTC.

The genes are TRBV30 and TRBJ2-3, with D maybe TRBD2 (7 bases). CDR1 is GTSNPN, CDR2 SVGIG, per germline (reference sequence). V was shortened by 4 bases and J by 3 bases, with 14 bases between the two germline ends. This CDR3 has 14 residues. This CDR3 reads CAWIKGGSTDTQYF. The CDR3 DNA is TGTGCCTGGATTAAGGGGGGGTCAACAGATACGCAGTATTTT.

J is TRBJ2-1 and V is TRBV24-1, with a tentative D call TRBD1 (5 bases). Trimming left V 4 bases short and J 0 bases short, with 12 bases between. This CDR3 is built from 16 residues. Looked up from germline, CDR1 is KGHDR and CDR2 is SFDVKD. CDR3 nucleotide sequence: TGTGCCACCAGTGACCCTGACAGCTACTCCTACAATGAGCAGTTCTTC. It translates to CATSDPDSYSYNEQFF.

This clone was observed a single time. The CDR3 DNA reads TGTGCCAGCAGCTTATACGGGGGGTCGAACAATGAGCAGTTCTTC. Residues: CASSLYGGSNNEQFF. The chain couples TRBV11-3 to TRBJ2-1; 7 bases align to TRBD2. The CDR3 is 15 amino acids. V gave up 2 bases and J gave up 5 bases; unmatched junction bases: 6. Germline CDR1 reads SGHNT; CDR2 reads YENEEA.

The chain recombines TRBV27 with TRBJ2-3; 9 bases match TRBD2. The CDR3 consists of 13 residues. CDR1 is MNHEY, CDR2 SMNVEV, per germline (reference sequence). V dropped 7 bases and J dropped 4; count of bases not matched to a gene: 3. CDR3 bases: TGTGCCAGCAAGCGGGGGGCTTCAGATACGCAGTATTTT. It codes for CASKRGASDTQYF.

The rearrangement uses TRBV7-9 and TRBJ1-1, with 10 bases aligning to TRBD1. Germline loops: CDR1 SEHNR, CDR2 FQNEAQ (reference sequence). The CDR3 consists of 14 residues. J gave up 5 bases and V 5 bases, and 5 bases lay outside the gene matches. CDR3 sequence: CASSIGQGGTEAFF. The CDR3 nucleotides read TGTGCCAGCAGCATAGGACAGGGGGGAACTGAAGCTTTCTTT.

This chain uses TRBV10-3 with TRBJ1-3; D unresolved. Per the germline V gene, CDR1 is ENHRY and CDR2 is SYGVKD. Trimming shortened V by 3 bases and J by 0 bases, and 3 bases separated the two germline ends. The CDR3 extends over 13 amino acids. CDR3 DNA sequence: TGTGCCATCAGTGATAACTCTGGAAACACCATATATTTT. Protein sequence: CAISDNSGNTIYF.

The gene calls are TRBV18 and TRBJ2-1; 14 bases match TRBD2. The V and J ends lost 3 bases and 0 bases, in that order; junction bases with no gene match: 7. The CDR3 length is 19 residues. From germline, CDR1 is KGHSH and CDR2 LQKENI. The CDR3 protein is CASSPRLAGGPSSYNEQFF. CDR3 nucleotide sequence: TGTGCCAGCTCACCGAGACTAGCGGGGGGGCCGAGCTCCTACAATGAGCAGTTCTTC. Complete variable domain (other parts from reference TRBV18 and TRBJ2-1): NAGVMQNPRHLVRRRGQEARLRCSPMKGHSHVYWYRQLPEEGLKFMVYLQKENIIDESGMPKERFSAEFPKEGPSILRIQQVVRGDSAAYFCASSPRLAGGPSSYNEQFFGPGTRLTVL.

The chain links TRBV24-1 to TRBJ1-6, with 7 bases identical to TRBD1. The trim removed 5 bases at V and 7 bases at J, leaving 4 bases unmatched. Germline loops: CDR1 KGHDR, CDR2 SFDVKD. This CDR3 region has 14 residues. The CDR3 is CATSGGQVNSPLHF. CDR3 in DNA: TGTGCCACCAGTGGAGGACAGGTCAATTCACCCCTCCACTTT.

This clone was detected a few times. The rearrangement uses TRBV10-3 and TRBJ1-4; D unresolved. Per germline, CDR1 ENHRY and CDR2 SYGVKD. With 8 bases removed from V and 1 base from J, the gap between germline ends came to 8 bases. The CDR3 totals 13 residues. CDR3 sequence: CAIGEGTNEKLFF. CDR3 DNA: TGTGCCATCGGCGAGGGAACTAATGAAAAACTGTTTTTT.

The chain carries TRBV4-2 and TRBJ1-4, with D unresolved. Trimming pared 0 bases from V and 7 bases from J, leaving 18 bases between. Germline values: CDR1 LGHNA, CDR2 YNFKEQ. The CDR3 totals 17 residues. CDR3 DNA: TGTGCCAGCAGCCAAGATCTAATTTACTATAATAGTGAAAAACTGTTTTTT. Translating gives CASSQDLIYYNSEKLFF.

The J gene is TRBJ2-2, the V gene TRBV7-3; possible D gene TRBD2, 7 bases. The ends were cut back, 5 bases at V and 4 bases at J, with 14 bases in the middle. Per the germline V gene, CDR1 is SGHTA and CDR2 is FQGTGA. The CDR3 runs to 15 residues. DNA of the CDR3: TGTGCCAGCAGCCCCCACAGGGAGGGCACCGGGGAGCTGTTTTTT. Its translation is CASSPHREGTGELFF.

The V and J genes are TRBV15 and TRBJ2-5; D not resolved. Per the germline V gene, CDR1 is LNHNV and CDR2 is YYDKDF (reference sequence). V lost 3 bases and J 3 bases, leaving 8 bases between the germline ends. The CDR3 consists of 13 residues. The CDR3 region is CATSREPKETQYF. DNA for the CDR3: TGTGCCACCAGCAGGGAGCCAAAAGAGACCCAGTACTTC.